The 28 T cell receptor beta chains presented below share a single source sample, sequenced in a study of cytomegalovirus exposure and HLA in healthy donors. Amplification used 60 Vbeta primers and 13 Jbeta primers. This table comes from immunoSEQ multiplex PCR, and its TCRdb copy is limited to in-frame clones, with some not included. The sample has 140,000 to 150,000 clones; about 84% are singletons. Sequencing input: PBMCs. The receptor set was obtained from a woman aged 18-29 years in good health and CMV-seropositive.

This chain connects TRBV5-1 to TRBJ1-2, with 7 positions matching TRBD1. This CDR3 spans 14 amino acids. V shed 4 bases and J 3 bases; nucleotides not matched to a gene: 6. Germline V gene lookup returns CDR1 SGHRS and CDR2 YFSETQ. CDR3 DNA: TGCGCCAGCAGCACTCAGGGGGAGGACTATGGCTACACCTTC. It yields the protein CASSTQGEDYGYTF.

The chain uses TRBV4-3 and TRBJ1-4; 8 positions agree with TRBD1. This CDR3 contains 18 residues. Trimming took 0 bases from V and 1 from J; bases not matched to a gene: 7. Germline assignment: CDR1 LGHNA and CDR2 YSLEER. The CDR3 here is CASSQDLQGAGTNEKLFF. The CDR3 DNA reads TGCGCCAGCAGCCAAGATCTGCAGGGGGCTGGAACTAATGAAAAACTGTTTTTT.

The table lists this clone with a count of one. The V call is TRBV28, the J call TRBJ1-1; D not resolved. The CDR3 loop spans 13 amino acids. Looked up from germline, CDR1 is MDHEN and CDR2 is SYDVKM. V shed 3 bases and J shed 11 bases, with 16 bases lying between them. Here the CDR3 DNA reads TGTGCCAGCAGTTTGATGTTGGCCCCCGGGGCTTTCTTT. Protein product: CASSLMLAPGAFF.

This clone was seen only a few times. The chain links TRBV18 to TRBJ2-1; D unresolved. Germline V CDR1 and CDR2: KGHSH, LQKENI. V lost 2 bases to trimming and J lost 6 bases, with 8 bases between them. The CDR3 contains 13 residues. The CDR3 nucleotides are TGTGCCAGCTCACCATTGAACGGCAATGAGCAGTTCTTC. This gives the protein CASSPLNGNEQFF. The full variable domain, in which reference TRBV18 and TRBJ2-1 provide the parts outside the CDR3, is NAGVMQNPRHLVRRRGQEARLRCSPMKGHSHVYWYRQLPEEGLKFMVYLQKENIIDESGMPKERFSAEFPKEGPSILRIQQVVRGDSAAYFCASSPLNGNEQFFGPGTRLTVL.

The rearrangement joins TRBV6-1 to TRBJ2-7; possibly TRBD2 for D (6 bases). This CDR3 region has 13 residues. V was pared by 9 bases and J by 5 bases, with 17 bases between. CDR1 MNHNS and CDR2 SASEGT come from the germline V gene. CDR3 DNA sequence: TGTGCCAGTACGAGGAGGGGTTCCGACGAGCAGTACTTC. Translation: CASTRRGSDEQYF.

This CDR3 reads CASREGVYEQYF. The CDR3 DNA reads TGTGCCAGCAGGGAAGGGGTCTACGAGCAGTACTTC. The V call is TRBV6-6, the J call TRBJ2-7; weak D call: TRBD1 (5 bases). V dropped 6 bases and J dropped 3 bases, with 9 bases sitting between them. The CDR3 contains 12 residues. In germline, CDR1 is MNHNY, CDR2 SVGAGI (reference sequence).

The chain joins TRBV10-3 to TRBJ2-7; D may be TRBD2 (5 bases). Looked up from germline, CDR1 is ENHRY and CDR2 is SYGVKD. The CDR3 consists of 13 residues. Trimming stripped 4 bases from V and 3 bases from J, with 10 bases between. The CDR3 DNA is TGTGCCATCAGTGCTCGGGCGGGCTACGAGCAGTACTTC. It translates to CAISARAGYEQYF.

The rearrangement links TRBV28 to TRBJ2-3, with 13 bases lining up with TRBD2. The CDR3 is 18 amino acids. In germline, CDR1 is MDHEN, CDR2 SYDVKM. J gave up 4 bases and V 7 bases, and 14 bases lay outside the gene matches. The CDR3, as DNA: TGTGCCAGCACCGCTCCGGGACTAGCGGGGCGAGGGGCAGATACGCAGTATTTT. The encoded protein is CASTAPGLAGRGADTQYF. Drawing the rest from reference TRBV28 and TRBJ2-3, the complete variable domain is DVKVTQSSRYLVKRTGEKVFLECVQDMDHENMFWYRQDPGLGLRLIYFSYDVKMKEKGDIPEGYSVSREKKERFSLILESASTNQTSMYLCASTAPGLAGRGADTQYFGPGTRLTVL.

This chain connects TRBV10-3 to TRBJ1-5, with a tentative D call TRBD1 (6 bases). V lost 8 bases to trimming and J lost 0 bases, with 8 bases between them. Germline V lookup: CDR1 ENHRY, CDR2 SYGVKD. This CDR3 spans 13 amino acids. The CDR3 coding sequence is TGTGCCATCGGGGACATTAGCAATCAGCCCCAGCATTTT. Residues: CAIGDISNQPQHF.

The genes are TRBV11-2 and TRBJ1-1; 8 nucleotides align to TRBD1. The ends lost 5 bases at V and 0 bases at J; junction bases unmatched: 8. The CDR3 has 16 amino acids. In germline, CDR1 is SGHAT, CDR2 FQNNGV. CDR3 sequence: CASSARTGRLNTEAFF. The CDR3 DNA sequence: TGTGCCAGCAGCGCCCGGACAGGGCGCCTGAACACTGAAGCTTTCTTT.

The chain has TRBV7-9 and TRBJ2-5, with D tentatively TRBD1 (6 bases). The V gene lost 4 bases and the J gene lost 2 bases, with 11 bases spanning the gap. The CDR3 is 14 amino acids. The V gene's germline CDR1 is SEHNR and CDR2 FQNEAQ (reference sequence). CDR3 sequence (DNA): TGTGCCAGCAGCTATAGGACAGATCAAGAGACCCAGTACTTC. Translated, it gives CASSYRTDQETQYF.

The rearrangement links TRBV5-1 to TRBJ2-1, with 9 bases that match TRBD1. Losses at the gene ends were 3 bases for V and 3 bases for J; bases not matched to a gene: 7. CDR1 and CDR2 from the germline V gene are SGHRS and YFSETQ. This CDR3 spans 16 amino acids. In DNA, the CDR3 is TGCGCCAGCAGCTCCCGGGGGACAGGGATCTACAATGAGCAGTTCTTC. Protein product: CASSSRGTGIYNEQFF.

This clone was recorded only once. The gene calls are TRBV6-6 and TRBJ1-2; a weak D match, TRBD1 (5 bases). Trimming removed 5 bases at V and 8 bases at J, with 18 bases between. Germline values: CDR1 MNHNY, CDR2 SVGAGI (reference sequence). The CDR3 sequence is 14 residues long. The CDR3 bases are TGTGCCAGCAGTATCTTGGAAGGGGTGGGGGGCTACACCTTC. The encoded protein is CASSILEGVGGYTF.

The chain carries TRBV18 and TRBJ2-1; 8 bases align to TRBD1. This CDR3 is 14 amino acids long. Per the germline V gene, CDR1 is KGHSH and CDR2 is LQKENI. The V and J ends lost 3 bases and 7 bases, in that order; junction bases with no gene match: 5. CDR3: CASSPGQVLNEQFF. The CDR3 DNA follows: TGTGCCAGCTCACCGGGACAGGTCCTGAATGAGCAGTTCTTC.

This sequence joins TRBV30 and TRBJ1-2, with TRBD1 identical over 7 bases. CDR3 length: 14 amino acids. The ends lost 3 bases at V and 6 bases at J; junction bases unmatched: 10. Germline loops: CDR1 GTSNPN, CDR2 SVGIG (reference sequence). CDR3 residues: CAWRAGQPGDGYTF. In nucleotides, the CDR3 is TGTGCCTGGAGGGCGGGACAGCCCGGGGATGGCTACACCTTC.

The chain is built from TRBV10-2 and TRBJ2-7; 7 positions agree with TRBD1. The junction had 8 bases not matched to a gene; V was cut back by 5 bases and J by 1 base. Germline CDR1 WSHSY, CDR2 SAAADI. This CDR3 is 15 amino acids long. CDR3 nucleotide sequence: TGCGCCAGCAGTTCAGGGGGATTCATTTCCTACGAGCAGTACTTC. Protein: CASSSGGFISYEQYF.

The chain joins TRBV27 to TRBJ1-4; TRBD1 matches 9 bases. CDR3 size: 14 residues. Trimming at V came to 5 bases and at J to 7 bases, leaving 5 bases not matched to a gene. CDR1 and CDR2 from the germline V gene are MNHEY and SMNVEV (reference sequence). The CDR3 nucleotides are TGTGCCAGCAGTCATGGACAGGGGAGTGAAAAACTGTTTTTT. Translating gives CASSHGQGSEKLFF.

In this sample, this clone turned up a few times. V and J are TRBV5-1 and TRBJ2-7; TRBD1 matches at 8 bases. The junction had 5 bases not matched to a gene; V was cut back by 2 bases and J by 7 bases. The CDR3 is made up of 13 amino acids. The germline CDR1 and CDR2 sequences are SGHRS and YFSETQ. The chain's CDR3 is CASSFQGAREQYF. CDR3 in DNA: TGCGCCAGCAGCTTTCAGGGGGCGCGAGAGCAGTACTTC.

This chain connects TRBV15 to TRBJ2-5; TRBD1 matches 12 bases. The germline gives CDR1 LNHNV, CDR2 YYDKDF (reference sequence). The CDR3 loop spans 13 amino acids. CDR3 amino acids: CATRDRGQETQYF. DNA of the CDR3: TGTGCTACCCGGGACAGGGGGCAGGAGACCCAGTACTTC.

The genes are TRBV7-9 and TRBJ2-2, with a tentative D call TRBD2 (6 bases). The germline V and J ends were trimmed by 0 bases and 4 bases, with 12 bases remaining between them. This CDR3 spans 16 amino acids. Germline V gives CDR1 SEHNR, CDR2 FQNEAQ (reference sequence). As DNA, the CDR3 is TGTGCCAGCAGCTTAGCGGTCGGGGGTGGCACCGGGGAGCTGTTTTTT. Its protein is CASSLAVGGGTGELFF.

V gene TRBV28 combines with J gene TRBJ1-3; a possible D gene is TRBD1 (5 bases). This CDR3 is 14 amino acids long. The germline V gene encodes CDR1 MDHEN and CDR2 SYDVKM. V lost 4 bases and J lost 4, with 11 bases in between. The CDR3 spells CASSSPGEGNTIYF. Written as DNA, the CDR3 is TGTGCCAGCAGTTCGCCGGGGGAAGGAAACACCATATATTTT.

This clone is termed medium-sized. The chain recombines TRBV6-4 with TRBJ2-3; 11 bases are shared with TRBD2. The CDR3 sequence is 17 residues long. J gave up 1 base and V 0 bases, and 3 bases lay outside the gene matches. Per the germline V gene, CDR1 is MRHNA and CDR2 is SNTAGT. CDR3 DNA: TGTGCCAGCAGTGACTCTAGCGGGGGGGCTGGCACAGATACGCAGTATTTT. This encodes CASSDSSGGAGTDTQYF.

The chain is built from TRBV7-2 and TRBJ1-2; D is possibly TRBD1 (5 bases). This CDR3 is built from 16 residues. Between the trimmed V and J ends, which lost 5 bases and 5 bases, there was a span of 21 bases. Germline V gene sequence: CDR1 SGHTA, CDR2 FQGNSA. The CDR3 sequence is CASSPPRGIQGYGYTF. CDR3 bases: TGTGCCAGCAGCCCCCCCCGGGGGATTCAGGGTTATGGCTACACCTTC.

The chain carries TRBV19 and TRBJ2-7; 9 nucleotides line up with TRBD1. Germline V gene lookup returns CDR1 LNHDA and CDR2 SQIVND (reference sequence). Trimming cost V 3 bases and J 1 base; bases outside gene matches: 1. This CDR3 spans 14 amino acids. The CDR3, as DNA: TGTGCCAGTAGTATGGGGACAGGGTCCTACGAGCAGTACTTC. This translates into CASSMGTGSYEQYF.

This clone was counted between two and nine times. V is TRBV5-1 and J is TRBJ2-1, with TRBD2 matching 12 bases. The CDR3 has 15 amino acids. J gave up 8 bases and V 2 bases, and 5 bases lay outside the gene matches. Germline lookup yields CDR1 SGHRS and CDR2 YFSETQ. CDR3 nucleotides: TGCGCCAGCAGCTTAAGGACTAGCGGGGAGTATGAGCAGTTCTTC. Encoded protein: CASSLRTSGEYEQFF.

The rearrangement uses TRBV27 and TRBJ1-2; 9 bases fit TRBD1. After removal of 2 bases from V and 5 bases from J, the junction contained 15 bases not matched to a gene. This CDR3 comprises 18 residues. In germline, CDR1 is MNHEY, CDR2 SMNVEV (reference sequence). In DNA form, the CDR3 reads TGTGCCAGCAGTTTAGGGCCCATAGGGGTACAGGGGGCGTATGGCTACACCTTC. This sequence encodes CASSLGPIGVQGAYGYTF.

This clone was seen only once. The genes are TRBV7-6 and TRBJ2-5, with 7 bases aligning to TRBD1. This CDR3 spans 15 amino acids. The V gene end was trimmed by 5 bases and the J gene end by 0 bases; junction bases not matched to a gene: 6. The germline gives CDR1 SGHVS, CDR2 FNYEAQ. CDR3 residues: CASSRGQINQETQYF. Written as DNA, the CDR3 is TGTGCCAGCAGCCGGGGACAGATAAACCAAGAGACCCAGTACTTC.

The CDR3 DNA is TGTGCCAGCAGCACAGGGACAGGCTCTGGAAACACCATATATTTT. Protein: CASSTGTGSGNTIYF. This chain joins TRBV7-2 and TRBJ1-3; 8 bases are shared with TRBD1. CDR1 SGHTA and CDR2 FQGNSA come from the germline V gene. The CDR3 has 15 amino acids. The V gene end was trimmed by 5 bases and the J gene end by 0 bases; junction bases not matched to a gene: 3.